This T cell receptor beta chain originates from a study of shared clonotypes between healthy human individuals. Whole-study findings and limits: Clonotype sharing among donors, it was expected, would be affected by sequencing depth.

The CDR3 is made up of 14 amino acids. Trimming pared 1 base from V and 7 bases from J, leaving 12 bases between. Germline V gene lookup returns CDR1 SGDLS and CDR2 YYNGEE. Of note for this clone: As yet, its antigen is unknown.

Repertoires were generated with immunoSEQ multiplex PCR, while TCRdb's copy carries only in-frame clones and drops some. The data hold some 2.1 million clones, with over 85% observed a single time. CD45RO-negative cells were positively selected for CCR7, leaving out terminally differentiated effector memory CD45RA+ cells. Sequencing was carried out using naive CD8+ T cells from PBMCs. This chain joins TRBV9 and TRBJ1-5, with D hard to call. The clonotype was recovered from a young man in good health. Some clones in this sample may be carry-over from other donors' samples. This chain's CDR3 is CASSVKPGGQPQHF. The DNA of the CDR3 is TGTGCCAGCAGCGTAAAACCCGGTGGGCAGCCCCAGCATTTT.